These 23 T cell receptor beta chains were all obtained from the same sample, sequenced in a study of human T cells and chemical hapten exposure. TCRdb reanalysed the RACE reads using MiXCR and keeps one entry per CDR3 protein. The data hold 300,000 to 350,000 distinct CDR3 sequences, with around 7% observed a single time. Time point in this sample: patch test 1, 2 weeks after DPC sensitization. Noted treatment: therapeutic diphenylcyclopropenone sensitization with weekly scalp DPC. The source was whole blood, collected in connection with sensitization to the hapten diphenylcyclopropenone (DPC). The receptors originated from a woman aged 18-29 years with alopecia areata. Some clones in this sample may be carry-over from other donors' samples.

The chain uses TRBV7-8 and TRBJ2-1; 7 positions match TRBD1. J gave up 5 bases and V 3 bases, and 4 bases lay outside the gene matches. Germline assignment: CDR1 SGHVS and CDR2 FQNEAQ. The CDR3 runs to 14 residues. The CDR3 DNA reads as TGTGCCAGCAGCTTGACAGGGCGGAACAATGAGCAGTTCTTC. Translated: CASSLTGRNNEQFF.

This clonotype showed up just a few times. The J gene is TRBJ2-5, the V gene TRBV5-1, with D hard to call. Germline values: CDR1 SGHRS, CDR2 YFSETQ. The V and J ends lost 0 bases and 2 bases respectively, with 8 bases between them. This CDR3 spans 14 amino acids. The chain's CDR3 is CASSLEGFQETQYF. For the CDR3, the DNA is TGCGCCAGCAGCTTGGAGGGATTTCAAGAGACCCAGTACTTC.

This clonotype was counted a few times. V usage is TRBV6-5 and J usage is TRBJ2-1, with TRBD2 as a possible D gene (6 bases). CDR3 length: 15 residues. The germline V and J ends were trimmed by 2 bases and 4 bases, with 12 bases remaining between them. In germline, CDR1 is MNHEY, CDR2 SVGAGI. For the CDR3, the DNA is TGTGCCAGCAGTTACGGCGGGAATCAATACAATGAGCAGTTCTTC. Residues: CASSYGGNQYNEQFF.

The rearrangement joins TRBV4-2 to TRBJ2-3, with D perhaps assigned TRBD1 or TRBD2 (5 bases each). V gave up 2 bases and J gave up 8 bases, with 20 bases separating them. The CDR3 consists of 16 residues. Germline V gives CDR1 LGHNA, CDR2 YNFKEQ. CDR3 DNA sequence: TGTGCCAGCAGCCAACCCACAGGACTCGGTCCGTTTACGCAGTATTTT. It encodes CASSQPTGLGPFTQYF.

This clonotype was counted many times. The chain is built from TRBV4-3 and TRBJ2-7; D possibly uses TRBD1 or TRBD2 (5 bases each). V shed 0 bases and J shed 2 bases, with 14 bases lying between them. The CDR3 sequence is 16 residues long. Germline CDR1 LGHNA, CDR2 YSLEER. The CDR3 region is CASSQDPGRKAYEQYF. In nucleotides, the CDR3 is TGCGCCAGCAGCCAAGATCCGGGACGGAAAGCCTACGAGCAGTACTTC.

This clonotype has a handful of counts. The chain joins TRBV20-1 to TRBJ1-1; 8 bases align to TRBD1. Germline V gene data show CDR1 as DFQATT and CDR2 as SNEGSKA (reference sequence). The CDR3 runs to 16 residues. Losses at the gene ends were 1 base for V and 0 bases for J; bases not matched to a gene: 7. CDR3 sequence (DNA): TGCAGTGCTAGAGCATGGACAGGGACCATGAACACTGAAGCTTTCTTT. The encoded protein is CSARAWTGTMNTEAFF.

Many counts were recorded for this clonotype. This chain links TRBV6-7 with TRBJ2-3, with D perhaps matching TRBD1 (5 bases). TRBV6-7 is noted as an ORF with a role that remains uncertain. This CDR3 has 17 residues. V shed 5 bases and J shed 1 base, with 19 bases lying between them. The CDR3 here is CASSDRGLDPGTDTQYF. CDR3 bases: TGTGCCAGCAGTGACAGAGGATTGGATCCTGGCACAGATACGCAGTATTTT.

This clonotype was recorded a few times. V usage is TRBV2 and J usage is TRBJ1-2, with 8 bases aligning to TRBD1. V gave up 5 bases and J gave up 2 bases; unmatched junction bases: 10. The CDR3 has 16 amino acids. Germline values: CDR1 SNHLY, CDR2 FYNNEI. The CDR3 DNA reads TGTGCCAGCAGTTCTGGACAGGGCGCCATAAACTATGGCTACACCTTC. Translated: CASSSGQGAINYGYTF. Filled out from reference TRBV2 and TRBJ1-2, the complete variable domain reads EPEVTQTPSHQVTQMGQEVILRCVPISNHLYFYWYRQILGQKVEFLVSFYNNEISEKSEIFDDQFSVERPDGSNFTLKIRSTKLEDSAMYFCASSSGQGAINYGYTFGSGTRLTVV.

This clonotype was seen more than once but under ten times. The rearrangement links TRBV6-2 or TRBV6-3 to TRBJ2-7; D call uncertain. CDR1 MNHEY and CDR2 SVGEGT come from the germline V gene. This CDR3 contains 12 residues. V dropped 0 bases and J dropped 9 bases, with 9 bases sitting between them. The CDR3 protein is CASSYSGDWQYF. In nucleotides, the CDR3 is TGTGCCAGCAGTTACTCTGGGGATTGGCAGTACTTC.

This clonotype has just a few counts. J is TRBJ1-2 and V is TRBV25-1, with 10 nucleotides matching TRBD1. J was trimmed by 6 bases and V by 1 base; bases with no gene match: 8. Germline loops: CDR1 MGHDK, CDR2 SYGVNS. CDR3 length: 16 residues. The CDR3 nucleotides are TGTGCCAGCAGTGAATCTCCGACAGGGGGCAGACATGGCTACACCTTC. This encodes CASSESPTGGRHGYTF.

This clonotype has ten or more counts. This sequence joins TRBV6-2 or TRBV6-3 and TRBJ2-3; TRBD1 is a possible D gene (5 bases). In germline, CDR1 is MNHEY, CDR2 SVGEGT. The CDR3 totals 14 residues. Trimming left V 6 bases short and J 0 bases short, with 10 bases between. The CDR3 DNA follows: TGTGCCAGCAGGTGGGCAGGGAGCACAGATACGCAGTATTTT. Residues: CASRWAGSTDTQYF.

The table lists this clonotype with many counts. The chain links TRBV29-1 to TRBJ1-2, with a weak D call TRBD1 (5 bases). V lost 6 bases, J lost 3 bases, and 14 bases lay in between. The germline V gene encodes CDR1 SQVTM and CDR2 ANQGSEA. The CDR3 is 13 amino acids. The CDR3 reads CSVVEDSHYGYTF. CDR3 in DNA: TGCAGCGTAGTGGAAGACAGCCACTATGGCTACACCTTC.

This clonotype was seen repeatedly, ten times or more. V gene TRBV7-2 combines with J gene TRBJ2-3, with 7 bases aligning to TRBD1. The CDR3 is made up of 15 amino acids. Germline V gives CDR1 SGHTA, CDR2 FQGNSA. Unmatched junction bases numbered 6, after V lost 5 bases and J lost 1 base. The CDR3 here is CASSARGQRTDTQYF. The DNA for the CDR3 is TGTGCCAGCAGCGCACGGGGACAGCGCACAGATACGCAGTATTTT.

This clonotype was counted ten times or more. The CDR3 is CASSEGYRVGAFF. The CDR3 DNA sequence: TGTGCCAGCAGTGAAGGATACAGGGTGGGGGCTTTCTTT. This chain links TRBV2 with TRBJ1-1; a possible D gene is TRBD1 (6 bases). Germline values: CDR1 SNHLY, CDR2 FYNNEI. The CDR3 has 13 amino acids. V was pared by 1 base and J by 11 bases, with 14 bases between. Full variable domain (outside the CDR3, taken from reference TRBV2 and TRBJ1-1): EPEVTQTPSHQVTQMGQEVILRCVPISNHLYFYWYRQILGQKVEFLVSFYNNEISEKSEIFDDQFSVERPDGSNFTLKIRSTKLEDSAMYFCASSEGYRVGAFFGQGTRLTVV.

The chain joins TRBV19 to TRBJ2-1; weak D call: TRBD1 (6 bases). V lost 5 bases and J lost 5, with 13 bases in between. CDR3 length: 14 residues. Germline assignment: CDR1 LNHDA and CDR2 SQIVND (reference sequence). In DNA form, the CDR3 reads TGTGCCAGTAGTCGAGGGGGACAAAACAATGAGCAGTTCTTC. It codes for CASSRGGQNNEQFF.

The rearrangement links TRBV6-1 to TRBJ1-1, with D possibly matching TRBD1 (6 bases). This CDR3 is built from 17 residues. Germline values: CDR1 MNHNS, CDR2 SASEGT. V gave up 0 bases and J gave up 4 bases, with 18 bases separating them. CDR3 DNA: TGTGCCAGCAGTGAAGCGCTCATGGATGCAGGGGCCACTGAAGCTTTCTTT. Protein: CASSEALMDAGATEAFF.

The V and J genes are TRBV29-1 and TRBJ1-2; D gene uncertain. The germline V gene has CDR1 SQVTM and CDR2 ANQGSEA. Trimming cost V 5 bases and J 6 bases, with 13 bases left between them. The CDR3 runs 12 residues. The CDR3 DNA is TGCAGCGTTTCGGTCCGGACCGATGGCTACACCTTC. Its protein product is CSVSVRTDGYTF.

About this clonotype itself: A much bigger clone sits one base away, suggesting this may be a read error. The CDR3 carries no conserved terminal phenylalanine or tryptophan, so it likely arises from a read error. The chain carries TRBV29-1 and TRBJ2-7, with unresolved D. This CDR3 has 13 amino acids. The germline gives CDR1 SQVTM, CDR2 ANQGSEA. V lost 1 base and J lost 0, with 7 bases in between. The CDR3 DNA reads as TGCAGCGTTGAAGGGAAGTTCTCCTACGAGCAGTACTCC. Its translation is CSVEGKFSYEQYS.

In this sample, this clonotype turned up many times. The chain is built from TRBV4-3 and TRBJ2-7; a weak D match, TRBD2 (6 bases). The ends were cut back, 2 bases at V and 2 bases at J, with 13 bases in the middle. The CDR3 totals 15 residues. CDR1 is LGHNA, CDR2 YSLEER, per germline. The CDR3: CASSQTGGSTYEQYF. In nucleotides, the CDR3 is TGCGCCAGCAGCCAAACCGGAGGGTCAACCTACGAGCAGTACTTC.

This chain uses TRBV20-1 with TRBJ2-1; D might be TRBD1 or TRBD2, each matching 5 bases. The CDR3 is made up of 15 amino acids. CDR1 is DFQATT, CDR2 SNEGSKA, per germline (reference sequence). V lost 4 bases and J 0 bases, leaving 13 bases between the germline ends. CDR3 DNA: TGCAGTGCTAAGGTCGAGGGGTTCTCCTACAATGAGCAGTTCTTC. This gives the protein CSAKVEGFSYNEQFF.

This clonotype occurred a few times. J is TRBJ1-1 and V is TRBV6-6; possible D gene TRBD1, 6 bases. The CDR3 contains 13 residues. The V gene's germline CDR1 is MNHNY and CDR2 SVGAGI (reference sequence). V shed 7 bases and J shed 5 bases, with 14 bases lying between them. In DNA, the CDR3 is TGTGCCAGCACGGGGGGCGCGAGAACTGAAGCTTTCTTT. Protein sequence: CASTGGARTEAFF.

This clonotype was counted at least ten times. The chain uses TRBV3-1 and TRBJ2-7, with D possibly being TRBD2 (5 bases). The germline V and J ends were trimmed by 0 bases and 6 bases, with 9 bases remaining between them. The CDR3 length is 13 residues. From germline, CDR1 is LGHDT and CDR2 YNNKEL (reference sequence). DNA for the CDR3: TGTGCCAGCAGCCAAGAAGGCGGGCCCGAGCAGTACTTC. The encoded protein is CASSQEGGPEQYF.

This clonotype was counted many times. The genes are TRBV14 and TRBJ2-3; 9 nucleotides match TRBD1. Per germline, CDR1 SGHDN and CDR2 FVKESK. This CDR3 has 16 residues. V lost 3 bases and J lost 4; bases outside the gene matches: 8. In DNA, the CDR3 is TGTGCCAGCAGCCATCGAACAGGGGGCTGGGCAGATACGCAGTATTTT. It translates to CASSHRTGGWADTQYF.